A single sample is the source of the 15 T cell receptor beta chains below, sequenced in a study of control samples from healthy donors and cancer patients. Assay used: immunoSEQ multiplex PCR; TCRdb lists only in-frame clones, some missing. The table shows tens of thousands of clones, with around 90% occurring only once. Sample: PBMCs. The source is a man aged 55-75 years with head and neck cancer.

There are a few counts of this clone. The gene calls are TRBV20-1 and TRBJ1-1; no reliable D call. Trimming took 3 bases from V and 1 from J, leaving 9 bases between them. The CDR3 has 13 residues. Per the germline V gene, CDR1 is DFQATT and CDR2 is SNEGSKA (reference sequence). The CDR3 is CSASRFANTEAFF. DNA of the CDR3: TGCAGTGCTAGTCGATTTGCGAACACTGAAGCTTTCTTT.

The chain links TRBV30 to TRBJ2-7; TRBD1 matches 10 bases. With 8 bases clipped from V and 2 bases from J, the junction kept 0 bases outside the gene matches. The CDR3 loop spans 11 amino acids. Germline V CDR1 and CDR2: GTSNPN, SVGIG (reference sequence). The CDR3, as DNA: TGTGCCGGACAGGGGGCCTACGAGCAGTACTTC. It yields the protein CAGQGAYEQYF.

The rearrangement joins TRBV9 to TRBJ1-1; D is perhaps TRBD1 (6 bases). The CDR3 contains 15 residues. Trimming left V 0 bases short and J 8 bases short, with 17 bases between. Germline V gives CDR1 SGDLS, CDR2 YYNGEE. The CDR3 here is CASSVESGALREAFF. As DNA, the CDR3 is TGTGCCAGCAGCGTAGAATCGGGGGCCCTGAGAGAAGCTTTCTTT.

The rearrangement uses TRBV7-2 and TRBJ1-5, with 9 bases matching TRBD1. The CDR3 loop spans 16 amino acids. V lost 3 bases, J lost 4 bases, and 7 bases stayed unmatched. CDR1 and CDR2 from the germline V gene are SGHTA and FQGNSA. The CDR3 DNA reads as TGTGCCAGCAGCTTGGCCGGGACAGGGAGGAATCAGCCCCAGCATTTT. Amino acids: CASSLAGTGRNQPQHF. Looking up the rest from reference TRBV7-2 and TRBJ1-5 gives the full variable domain: GAGVSQSPSNKVTEKGKDVELRCDPISGHTALYWYRQSLGQGLEFLIYFQGNSAPDKSGLPSDRFSAERTGGSVSTLTIQRTQQEDSAVYLCASSLAGTGRNQPQHFGDGTRLSIL.

This chain joins TRBV28 and TRBJ2-7; D is perhaps TRBD1 or TRBD2 (5 bases each). The CDR3 covers 13 residues. Trimming cost V 9 bases and J 2 bases, with 14 bases left between them. CDR1 MDHEN and CDR2 SYDVKM come from the germline V gene. CDR3 in amino acids: CASRDGGTYEQYF. In nucleotides, the CDR3 is TGTGCCAGTCGGGACGGAGGTACCTACGAGCAGTACTTC.

The chain uses TRBV19 and TRBJ2-3; D is perhaps TRBD2 (6 bases). CDR1 is LNHDA, CDR2 SQIVND, per germline (reference sequence). The CDR3 sequence is 16 residues long. V lost 6 bases and J 3 bases, leaving 19 bases between the germline ends. This CDR3 reads CASRSLAGPLTDTQYF. In nucleotides, the CDR3 is TGTGCCAGTAGGTCGTTGGCGGGACCGTTGACAGATACGCAGTATTTT.

To note about this clone: Other nucleotide sequences in the sample specify the same CDR3. The chain joins TRBV5-6 to TRBJ1-5; D possibly corresponds to TRBD1 (5 bases). Germline V gene data show CDR1 as SGHDT and CDR2 as YYEEEE. V gave up 0 bases and J gave up 7 bases, with 11 bases separating them. The CDR3 runs 14 residues. This CDR3 reads CASSLGLGLQPQHF. CDR3 sequence (DNA): TGTGCCAGCAGCTTGGGTCTGGGGCTACAGCCCCAGCATTTT.

This clone has a handful of counts. The rearrangement uses TRBV6-5 and TRBJ2-7; TRBD2 agrees at 9 bases. Trimming removed 6 bases from V and 2 bases from J; junction bases left unmatched: 2. This CDR3 is 13 amino acids long. CDR1 and CDR2 (germline): MNHEY, SVGAGI. The CDR3 loop is CASRTSGTYEQYF. In DNA, the CDR3 is TGTGCCAGCAGGACTAGCGGAACCTACGAGCAGTACTTC.

The J gene is TRBJ2-3, the V gene TRBV6-1; either TRBD1 or TRBD2 may fit D (5 bases each). CDR3 length: 16 residues. Looked up from germline, CDR1 is MNHNS and CDR2 is SASEGT. V was pared by 4 bases and J by 4 bases, with 18 bases between. The CDR3 spells CASSGWGAGIADTQYF. The CDR3, as DNA: TGTGCCAGCAGTGGGTGGGGCGCGGGTATCGCAGATACGCAGTATTTT.

The chain joins TRBV3-1 (or the pseudogene TRBV3-2) to TRBJ2-3; 7 nucleotides agree with TRBD1. This CDR3 is built from 15 residues. J lost 1 base, V lost 1 base, and 2 bases had no gene match. Germline V CDR1 and CDR2: LGHDT, YNNKEL (reference sequence). The CDR3 protein is CASSQAGGGTDTQYF. In nucleotides, the CDR3 is TGTGCCAGCAGCCAAGCAGGGGGTGGCACAGATACGCAGTATTTT.

The genes are TRBV3-1 (or the pseudogene TRBV3-2) and TRBJ2-5; D tentatively fits TRBD1 or TRBD2 (6 bases each). This CDR3 is 14 amino acids long. The germline gives CDR1 LGHDT, CDR2 YNNKEL (reference sequence). V shed 1 base and J shed 4 bases, with 10 bases lying between them. CDR3 in amino acids: CASSQATGAETQYF. CDR3 nucleotide sequence: TGTGCCAGCAGCCAAGCGACGGGGGCAGAGACCCAGTACTTC.

V and J are TRBV6-4 and TRBJ1-6; weak D call: TRBD1 (5 bases). This CDR3 spans 14 amino acids. Trimming removed 4 bases at V and 7 bases at J, with 11 bases between. Germline CDR1 reads MRHNA; CDR2 reads SNTAGT. CDR3 in amino acids: CASSARDGNSPLHF. CDR3 DNA sequence: TGTGCCAGCAGTGCCCGGGACGGGAATTCACCCCTCCACTTT.

This clone was detected only a few times. The chain combines TRBV7-9 with TRBJ1-2, with a possible D match to TRBD1 (6 bases). The CDR3 is 14 amino acids. V was trimmed by 5 bases and J by 3 bases, leaving 13 bases between them. The germline V gene has CDR1 SEHNR and CDR2 FQNEAQ (reference sequence). CDR3 amino acids: CASSLQGSDYGYTF. CDR3 in DNA: TGTGCCAGCAGCCTACAGGGATCGGACTATGGCTACACCTTC.

The CDR3, as DNA: TGTGCCAGCAGCTCTGAAGTGGGACCCCAGCATTTT. Protein: CASSSEVGPQHF. The rearrangement uses TRBV5-4 and TRBJ1-5; D remains ambiguous. Trimming pared 3 bases from V and 10 bases from J, leaving 11 bases between. The germline V gene encodes CDR1 SGHNT and CDR2 YYREEE (reference sequence). CDR3 length equals 12 residues. Supplemented by reference TRBV5-4 and TRBJ1-5, the full variable domain reads ETGVTQSPTHLIKTRGQQVTLRCSSQSGHNTVSWYQQALGQGPQFIFQYYREEENGRGNFPPRFSGLQFPNYSSELNVNALELDDSALYLCASSSEVGPQHFGDGTRLSIL.

This clone was counted once. This sequence joins TRBV4-2 and TRBJ2-1, with a possible D match to TRBD2 (5 bases). The CDR3 covers 13 residues. V was pared by 2 bases and J by 11 bases, with 13 bases between. Looked up from germline, CDR1 is LGHNA and CDR2 is YNFKEQ. CDR3 coding DNA: TGTGCCAGCAGCCAATTCGGTGGGGAGAAGCAGTTCTTC. Its protein is CASSQFGGEKQFF.